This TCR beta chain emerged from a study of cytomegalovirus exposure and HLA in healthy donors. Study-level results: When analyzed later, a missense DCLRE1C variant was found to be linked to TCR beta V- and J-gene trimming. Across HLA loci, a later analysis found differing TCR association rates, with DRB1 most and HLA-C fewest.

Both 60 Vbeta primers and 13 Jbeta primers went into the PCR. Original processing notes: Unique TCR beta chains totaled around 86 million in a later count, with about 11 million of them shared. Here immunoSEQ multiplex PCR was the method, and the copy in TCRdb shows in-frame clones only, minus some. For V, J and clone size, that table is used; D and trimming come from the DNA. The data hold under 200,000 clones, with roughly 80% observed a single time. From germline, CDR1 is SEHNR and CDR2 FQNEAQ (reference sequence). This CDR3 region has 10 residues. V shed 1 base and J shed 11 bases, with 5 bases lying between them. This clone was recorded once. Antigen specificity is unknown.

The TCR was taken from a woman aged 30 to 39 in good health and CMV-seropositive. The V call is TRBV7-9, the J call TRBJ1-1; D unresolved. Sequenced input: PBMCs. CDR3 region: CASSLESAFF. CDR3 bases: TGTGCCAGCAGCTTAGAATCGGCTTTCTTT.